The clone carrying this T cell receptor (beta chain) has only a few counts. The data are from a study of T cells in Graves' hyperthyroidism and ophthalmopathy. Researchers amplified the TCR beta CDR3 regions from RNA transcripts. HTBI primers were the set used in a first-round RT-PCR of the TCR CDR3. TCRdb recomputed calls from the multiplex PCR reads with MiXCR, one row per CDR3 protein. The table shows roughly 700,000 distinct CDR3 sequences, with about a third occurring only once. Germline CDR1 SGDLS, CDR2 YYNGEE. CDR3 length equals 13 residues. Trimming removed 2 bases from V and 12 bases from J, with 14 bases in between.

This TCR derives from a middle-aged woman with Graves' hyperthyroidism. The chain joins TRBV9 to TRBJ1-4; D may be TRBD1 (5 bases). The sample taken for sequencing was blood. CDR3 sequence: CASSVETDPELFF. In nucleotides, the CDR3 is TGTGCCAGCAGCGTTGAGACAGACCCTGAACTGTTTTTT.